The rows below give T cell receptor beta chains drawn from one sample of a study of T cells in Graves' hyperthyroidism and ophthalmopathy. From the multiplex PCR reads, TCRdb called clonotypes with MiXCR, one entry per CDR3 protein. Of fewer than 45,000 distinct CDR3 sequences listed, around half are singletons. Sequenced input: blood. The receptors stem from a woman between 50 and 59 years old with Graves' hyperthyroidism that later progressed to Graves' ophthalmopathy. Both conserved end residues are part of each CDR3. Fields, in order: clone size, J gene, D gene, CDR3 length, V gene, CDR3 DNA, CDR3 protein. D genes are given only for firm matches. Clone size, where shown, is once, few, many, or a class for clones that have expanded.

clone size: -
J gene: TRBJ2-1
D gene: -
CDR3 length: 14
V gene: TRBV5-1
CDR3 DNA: TGCGCCAGCGGCTTGGGAGGACTCTACAATGAGCAGTTCTTC
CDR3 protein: CASGLGGLYNEQFF

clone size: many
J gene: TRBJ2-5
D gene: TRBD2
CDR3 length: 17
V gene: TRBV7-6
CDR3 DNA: TGTGCCAGCAGCCAGACGGGACTAGCGGGAGCGAAAGAGACCCAGTACTTC
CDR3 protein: CASSQTGLAGAKETQYF

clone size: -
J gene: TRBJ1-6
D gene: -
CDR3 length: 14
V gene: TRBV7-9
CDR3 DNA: TGTGTCAGCAGCTTTTCCTGGAATAATTCACCCCTCCACTTT
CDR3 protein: CVSSFSWNNSPLHF

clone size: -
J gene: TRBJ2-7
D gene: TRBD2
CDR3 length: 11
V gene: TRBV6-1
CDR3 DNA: TGTGCCAGCGGGAGGGTCGACGAGCAGTACTTC
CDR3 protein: CASGRVDEQYF

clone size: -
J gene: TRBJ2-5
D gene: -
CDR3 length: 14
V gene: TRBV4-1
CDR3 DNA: TGCGCCAGCCGGAAGGGGCAGGGGCGCGAGACCCAGTACTTC
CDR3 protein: CASRKGQGRETQYF

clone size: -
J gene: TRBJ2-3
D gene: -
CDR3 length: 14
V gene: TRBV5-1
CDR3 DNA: TGCGCCAGCAGCTTGACAGCCGACACAGATACGCAGTGGTTT
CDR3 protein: CASSLTADTDTQWF

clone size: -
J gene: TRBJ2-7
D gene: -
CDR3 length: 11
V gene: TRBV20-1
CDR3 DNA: TGCAGTGCTGCCCAGTCGTACGAGCAGTACTTC
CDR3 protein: CSAAQSYEQYF

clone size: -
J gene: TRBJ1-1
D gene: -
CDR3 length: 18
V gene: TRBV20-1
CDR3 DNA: TGCAGCGCTAGAAGGGCAGGACTAGCGGGAGTAACGAACACTGAAGCTTTCTTT
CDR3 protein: CSARRAGLAGVTNTEAFF

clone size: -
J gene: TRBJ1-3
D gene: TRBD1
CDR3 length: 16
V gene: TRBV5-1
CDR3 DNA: TGCGCCAGCAGCTGGGGACAGGGGGCTGGTGGAAACACCATATATTTT
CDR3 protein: CASSWGQGAGGNTIYF

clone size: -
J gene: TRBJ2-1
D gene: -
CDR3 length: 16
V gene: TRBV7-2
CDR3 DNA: TGTGCCAGCAGCTTAGTTGGGACGGACTCCTACAATGAGCAGTTCTTC
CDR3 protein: CASSLVGTDSYNEQFF

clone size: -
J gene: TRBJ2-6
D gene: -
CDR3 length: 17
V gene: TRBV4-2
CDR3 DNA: TGTGCCAGCAGCCATGATCAGGGAATGACTGGGGCCAACGTCCTGACTTTC
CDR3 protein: CASSHDQGMTGANVLTF

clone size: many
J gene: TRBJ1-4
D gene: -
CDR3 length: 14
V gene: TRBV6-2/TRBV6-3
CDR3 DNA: TGTGCCAGCAGCTCTACAGTGAAGGTTGAAAAACTGTTTTTT
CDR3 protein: CASSSTVKVEKLFF

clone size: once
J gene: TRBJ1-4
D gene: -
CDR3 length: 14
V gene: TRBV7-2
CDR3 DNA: TGTGCCAGCAGCTTATTGGGGACTAATGAAAAACTGTTTTTT
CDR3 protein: CASSLLGTNEKLFF

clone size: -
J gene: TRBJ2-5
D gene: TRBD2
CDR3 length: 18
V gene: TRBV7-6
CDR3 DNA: TGTGCCCCCGCAGCTTGGACTAGCGGGGGCCCTACGAAAGAGACCCAGTACTTC
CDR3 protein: CAPAAWTSGGPTKETQYF

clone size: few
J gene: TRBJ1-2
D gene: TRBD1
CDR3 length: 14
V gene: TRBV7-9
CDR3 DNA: TGTGCCACCCGGGACAGGGGGAAAGGCTATGGCTACACCTTC
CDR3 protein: CATRDRGKGYGYTF

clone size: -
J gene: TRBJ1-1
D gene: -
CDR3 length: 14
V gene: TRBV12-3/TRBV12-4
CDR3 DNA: TGTGCCAGCAGTTTAAGTTTCCCTAACACTGAAGCTTTCTTT
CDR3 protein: CASSLSFPNTEAFF

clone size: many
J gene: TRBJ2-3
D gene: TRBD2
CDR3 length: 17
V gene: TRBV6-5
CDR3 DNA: TGTGCCAGCAGTTACACAATAGCGGGAGGCAACACAGATACGCAGTATTTT
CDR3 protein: CASSYTIAGGNTDTQYF

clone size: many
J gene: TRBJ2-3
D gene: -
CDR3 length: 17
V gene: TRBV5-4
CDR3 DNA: TGTGCCAGCAGCTTTAAGGAGACAGGTTCTAGCACAGATACGCAGTATTTT
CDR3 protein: CASSFKETGSSTDTQYF

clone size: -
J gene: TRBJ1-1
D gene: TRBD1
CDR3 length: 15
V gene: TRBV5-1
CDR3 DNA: TGCGCCAGCAGCTTCTTCAGGGGGACCAACACTGAAGCTTTCTTT
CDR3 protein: CASSFFRGTNTEAFF

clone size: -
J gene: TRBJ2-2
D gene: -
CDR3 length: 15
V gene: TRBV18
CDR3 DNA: TGTGCCAGCTCCCCCGGGACTTTGAACACCGGGGAGCTGTTTTTT
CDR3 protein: CASSPGTLNTGELFF

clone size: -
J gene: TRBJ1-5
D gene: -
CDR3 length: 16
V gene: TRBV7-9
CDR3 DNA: TGTGCCAGCAGCCGTACTAGCGGGAGTTGGACCGGGCCCCAGCATTTT
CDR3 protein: CASSRTSGSWTGPQHF

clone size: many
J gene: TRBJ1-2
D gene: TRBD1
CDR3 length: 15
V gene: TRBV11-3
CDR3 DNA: TGTGCCAGCAGCCAATTGACAGGGAACAACTATGGCTACACCTTC
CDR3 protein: CASSQLTGNNYGYTF

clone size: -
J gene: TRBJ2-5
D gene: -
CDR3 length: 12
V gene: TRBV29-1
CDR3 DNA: TGCAGCGTTGAGATAGCGCAAGAGACCCAGTACTTC
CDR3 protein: CSVEIAQETQYF

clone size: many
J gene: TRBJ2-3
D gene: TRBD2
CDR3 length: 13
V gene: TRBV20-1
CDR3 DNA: TGCAGTGCTAAAGGTAGCGGGAGGGCCCCGCAGTATTTT
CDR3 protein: CSAKGSGRAPQYF

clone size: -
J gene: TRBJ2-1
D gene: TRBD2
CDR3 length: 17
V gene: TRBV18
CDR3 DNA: TGTGCCAGCTCACCAGTCAGACTAGCGGGAGGCTACAATGAGCAGTTCTTC
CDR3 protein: CASSPVRLAGGYNEQFF

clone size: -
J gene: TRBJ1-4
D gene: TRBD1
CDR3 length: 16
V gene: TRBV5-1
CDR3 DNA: TGCGCCAGCAGTCCAGGGGGCTCGTCCTACAATGAAAAACTGTTTTTT
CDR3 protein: CASSPGGSSYNEKLFF

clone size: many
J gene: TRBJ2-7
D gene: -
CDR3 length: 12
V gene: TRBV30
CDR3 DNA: TGTGCCTTGGGGACTTTAACCTACGAGCAGTACTTC
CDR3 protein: CALGTLTYEQYF

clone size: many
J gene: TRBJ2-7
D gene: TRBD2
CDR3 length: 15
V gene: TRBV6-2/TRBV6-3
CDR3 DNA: TGTGCCAGCAGGCTTACTAGCGGTCTTTCCTACGAGCAGTACTTC
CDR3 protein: CASRLTSGLSYEQYF

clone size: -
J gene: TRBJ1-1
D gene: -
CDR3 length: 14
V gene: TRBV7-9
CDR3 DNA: TGTGCCAGCAGCCTACTAGGGTGGAACACTGAAGCTTTCTTT
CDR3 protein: CASSLLGWNTEAFF

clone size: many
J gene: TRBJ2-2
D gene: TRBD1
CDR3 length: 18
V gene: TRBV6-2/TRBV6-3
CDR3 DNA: TGTGCCAGCAGGCGTTCAGGACAGGGGTCTCCGAACACCGGGGAGCTGTTTTTT
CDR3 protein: CASRRSGQGSPNTGELFF

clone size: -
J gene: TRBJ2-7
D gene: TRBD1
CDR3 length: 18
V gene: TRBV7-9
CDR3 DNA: TGTGCCAGCAGCCACGGGGACAGGGGAAATTCACCCCTCCACGAGCAGTACTTC
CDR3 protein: CASSHGDRGNSPLHEQYF

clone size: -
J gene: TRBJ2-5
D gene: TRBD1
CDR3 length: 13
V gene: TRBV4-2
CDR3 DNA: TGTGCCAGCAGCCCGACAGGGGGCTTGGCCCAGTACTTC
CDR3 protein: CASSPTGGLAQYF

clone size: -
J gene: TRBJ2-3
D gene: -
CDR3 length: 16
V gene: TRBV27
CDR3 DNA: TGTGCCAGCAGTTTCGTGACAGGTACATACACAGATACGCAGTATTTT
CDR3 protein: CASSFVTGTYTDTQYF

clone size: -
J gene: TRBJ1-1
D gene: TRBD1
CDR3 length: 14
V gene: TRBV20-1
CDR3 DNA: TGCAGTGCTAGCCACAGGGGGGGGAACACTGAAGCTTTCTTT
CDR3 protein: CSASHRGGNTEAFF

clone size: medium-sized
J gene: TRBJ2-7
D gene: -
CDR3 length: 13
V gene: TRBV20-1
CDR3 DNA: TGCAGTGCTAGAGGCGGTTATTCCTACGAGCAGTACTTC
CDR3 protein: CSARGGYSYEQYF

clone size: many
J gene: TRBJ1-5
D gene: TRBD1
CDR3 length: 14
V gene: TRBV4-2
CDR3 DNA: TGTGCCAGCAGCCAACAGGGGGCCAATCAGCCCCAGCATTTT
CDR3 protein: CASSQQGANQPQHF

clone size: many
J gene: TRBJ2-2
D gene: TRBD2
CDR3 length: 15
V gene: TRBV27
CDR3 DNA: TGTGCCAGCAGCAGGCTAGCGGGAGGTACCGGGGAGCTGTTTTTT
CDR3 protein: CASSRLAGGTGELFF

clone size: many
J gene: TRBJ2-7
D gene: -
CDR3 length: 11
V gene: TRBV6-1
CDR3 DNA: TGTGCCAGCAGGGCCTCATACGAGCAGTACTTC
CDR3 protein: CASRASYEQYF

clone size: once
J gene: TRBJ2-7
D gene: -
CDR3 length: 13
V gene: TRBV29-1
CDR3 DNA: TGCAGCGTTGAGAGTTCGGGGTTAAGGCAGCAGTACTTC
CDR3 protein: CSVESSGLRQQYF